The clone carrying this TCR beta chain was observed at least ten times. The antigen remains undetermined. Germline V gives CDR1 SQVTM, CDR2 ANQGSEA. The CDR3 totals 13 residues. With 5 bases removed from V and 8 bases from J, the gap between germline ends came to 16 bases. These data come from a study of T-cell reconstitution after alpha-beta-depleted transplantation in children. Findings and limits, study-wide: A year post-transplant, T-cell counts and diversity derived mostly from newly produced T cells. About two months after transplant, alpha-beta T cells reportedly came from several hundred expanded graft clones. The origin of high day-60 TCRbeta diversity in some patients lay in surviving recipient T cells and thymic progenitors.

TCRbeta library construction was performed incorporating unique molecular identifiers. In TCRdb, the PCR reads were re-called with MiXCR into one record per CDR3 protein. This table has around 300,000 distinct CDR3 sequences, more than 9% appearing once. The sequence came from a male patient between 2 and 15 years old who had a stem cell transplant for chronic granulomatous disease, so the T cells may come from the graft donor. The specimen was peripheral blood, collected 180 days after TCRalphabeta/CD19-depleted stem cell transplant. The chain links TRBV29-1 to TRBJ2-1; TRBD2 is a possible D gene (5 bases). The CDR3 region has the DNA TGCAGCGTTAGCCCCCTACTAGTGGATGAGCAGTTCTTC. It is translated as CSVSPLLVDEQFF.